The present entry profiles one T cell receptor (beta chain) with its context. The data were obtained in a study of blood T cell repertoires in COVID-19. Study summary: Acute-phase and convalescent COVID-19 samples originated in the United States, Italy and Spain. In each case, the material was cDNA or gDNA derived from T cells, B-cell-depleted T cells, or PBMCs.

CDR3 length: 13 residues. The V and J ends lost 4 bases and 2 bases respectively, with 8 bases between them. Per the germline V gene, CDR1 is SGHVS and CDR2 is FQNEAQ. Source study methods: How many nucleated cells were present was estimated from reference gene primer amplification. Profiled with immunoSEQ multiplex PCR; TCRdb holds only in-frame clones, not every one. That table gives V, J and clone size, and the DNA gave D and trimming. The sample gives about 68,000 clones, approximately 80% of which show up once; around 25% is in the top ten. The origin of this receptor is a human donor in a cohort sampled during active COVID-19. The chain joins TRBV7-8 to TRBJ2-5; unclear D gene. The specimen was peripheral blood. DNA of the CDR3: TGTGCCAGCAGCTCTCAGCGACAAGAGACCCAGTACTTC. This translates into CASSSQRQETQYF.